Included here is one T cell receptor (beta chain) sequence, with context. It was with random hexamers that about 0.45 to 1 ug RNA was reverse transcribed. TCRdb re-called the immunoSEQ multiplex PCR reads with MiXCR, one entry per CDR3 protein. The table has about 290,000 distinct CDR3 sequences, approximately 90% seen once. The germline CDR1 and CDR2 sequences are LNHNV and YYDKDF (reference sequence). The V end lost 1 base, the J end lost 5 bases, and 4 bases lay between the germline ends. The CDR3 runs 12 residues. This sample is drawn from a study of CD8 T cells in Susac syndrome. The chain couples TRBV15 to TRBJ2-3; D gene ambiguous. The receptor comes from a human donor with multiple sclerosis. Sequenced input: CD8+ T cells from PBMCs. DNA for the CDR3: TGTGCCACCAGCAGAGTCGGAGATACGCAGTATTTT. It yields the protein CATSRVGDTQYF.